Listed below are T cell receptor beta chains from one sample, sequenced in a study of blood T cell repertoires in COVID-19. The table came from immunoSEQ multiplex PCR; TCRdb's copy has only in-frame clones and leaves some out. Of 250,000 or so clones in the sample, roughly 88% were seen once. Input material: PBMCs or T cells enriched from blood (not recorded which). These receptors were obtained from a woman in her 40s with acute COVID-19. Both conserved end residues are part of each CDR3. The order of the fields is J gene, CDR3 length, D gene, V gene, clone size, CDR3 DNA, CDR3 protein. D genes are given only for firm matches. Clone size is not always given. Where it is, it says once, few, many or a class for expanded clones.

TRBJ1-3	13	NA	TRBV11-3	NA	TGTGCCAGCAGCTTGAGGGCTGGAAACACCATATATTTT	CASSLRAGNTIYF
TRBJ1-2	15	TRBD1	TRBV19	NA	TGTGCCAGTAGTATAGATGGGACAGGGGCGCGAGGCTACACCTTC	CASSIDGTGARGYTF
TRBJ2-3	16	TRBD2	TRBV6-2/TRBV6-3	NA	TGTGCCAGCAGCAGGCTAGCGGGAGGGCCAGCAGATACGCAGTATTTT	CASSRLAGGPADTQYF
TRBJ1-5	15	TRBD1	TRBV19	NA	TGTGCCAGTAGTACGGGGACAGGGGGAAATCAGCCCCAGCATTTT	CASSTGTGGNQPQHF
TRBJ2-2	15	TRBD1	TRBV23-1	NA	TGCGCCAGCGGGCTCACAGGGGGCGTCACCGGGGAGCTGTTTTTT	CASGLTGGVTGELFF
TRBJ2-7	16	TRBD1	TRBV10-3	NA	TGTGCCATCAGTGTTCCGGGACAGGGGAGCACCTACGAGCAGTACTTC	CAISVPGQGSTYEQYF
TRBJ2-2	16	NA	TRBV7-9	NA	TGTGCCAGCAGCTTAGTATCTTTCGGGGGCACCGGGGAGCTGTTTTTT	CASSLVSFGGTGELFF
TRBJ2-1	16	TRBD1	TRBV28	NA	TGTGCCAGCCTCCCGCGGGACAGGGTCTCCTACAATGAGCAGTTCTTC	CASLPRDRVSYNEQFF
TRBJ2-3	13	NA	TRBV19	NA	TGTGCCAGTAGTACCAGCAGAGGAGATACGCAGTATTTT	CASSTSRGDTQYF
TRBJ1-4	15	TRBD1	TRBV2	NA	TGTGCCAGCAGTGAAAGGGGGACAGGGGTTGAAAAACTGTTTTTT	CASSERGTGVEKLFF
TRBJ1-1	14	TRBD1	TRBV11-2	NA	TGTGCCAGCAGCGCCAGGGGGTTGAACACTGAAGCTTTCTTT	CASSARGLNTEAFF
TRBJ1-1	13	NA	TRBV6-2/TRBV6-3	NA	TGTGCCAGCAGCCCGGGCCGAAACACTGAAGCTTTCTTT	CASSPGRNTEAFF
TRBJ2-1	13	NA	TRBV10-3	NA	TGTGCCATCAGTGAGGCGGCGGGGAATGAGCAGTTCTTC	CAISEAAGNEQFF
TRBJ2-5	14	NA	TRBV11-3	NA	TGTGCCAGCAGCTTCTCGGGGGTCCAAGAGACCCAGTACTTC	CASSFSGVQETQYF
TRBJ2-2	19	TRBD1	TRBV24-1	few	TGTGCCACCAGTGATTTGACAGGGGGTCTGTCCGTGAGCACCGGGGAGCTGTTTTTT	CATSDLTGGLSVSTGELFF
TRBJ1-2	15	TRBD1	TRBV19	NA	TGTGCCAGTACCCCAGAAGGACAGGGGGCCTCTGGCTACACCTTC	CASTPEGQGASGYTF
TRBJ1-4	14	NA	TRBV18	NA	TGTGCCAGCTCACCACGGGGGCAGAATGAAAAACTGTTTTTT	CASSPRGQNEKLFF
TRBJ1-6	14	NA	TRBV27	NA	TGTGCCAGCAGCCGTTACCCAGGGAATTCACCCCTCCACTTT	CASSRYPGNSPLHF
TRBJ1-2	13	TRBD1	TRBV19	few	TGTGCCAGTAGGACAGGGACGGTCTATGGCTACACCTTC	CASRTGTVYGYTF
TRBJ2-7	12	TRBD2	TRBV7-8	NA	TGTGCCAGCAGCTTAGGGGGGGGCGAGCAGTACTTC	CASSLGGGEQYF
TRBJ2-3	13	NA	TRBV11-2	NA	TGTGCCAGCAGCATACCGCGCGGAGGGGCGCAGTATTTT	CASSIPRGGAQYF
TRBJ1-4	13	NA	TRBV7-2	NA	NA	CASSSSDREKLFF
TRBJ1-5	15	TRBD1	TRBV3-1/TRBV3-2	NA	TGTGCCAGCAGTCACAGGGGTGAGAACAATCAGCCCCAGCATTTT	CASSHRGENNQPQHF
TRBJ1-2	17	TRBD1	TRBV7-9	NA	TGTGCCAGCAGCTTAGCAGGACAGGGACACCTCCTCTATGGCTACACCTTC	CASSLAGQGHLLYGYTF
TRBJ2-1	12	NA	TRBV6-5	NA	TGTGCCAGCAGTTATTACGCGGCCCGGCAGTTCTTC	CASSYYAARQFF
TRBJ1-5	15	NA	TRBV7-8	NA	TGTGCCAGCAGCTTAGTCGCGGGGGCGAGGCAGCCCCAGCATTTT	CASSLVAGARQPQHF
TRBJ1-4	14	TRBD1	TRBV6-5	NA	TGTGCCAGCAACCTACAGGGGGCGAATGAAAAACTGTTTTTT	CASNLQGANEKLFF
TRBJ2-5	16	NA	TRBV3-1/TRBV3-2	NA	TGTGCCAGCAGCCACCGAAAGGGGCAGGGCCAAGAGACCCAGTACTTC	CASSHRKGQGQETQYF
TRBJ2-1	16	TRBD2	TRBV4-2	NA	TGTGCCAGCAGCCAAGATCCCGGGGGGGCCTACAATGAGCAGTTCTTC	CASSQDPGGAYNEQFF
TRBJ2-7	14	NA	TRBV6-2/TRBV6-3	NA	TGTGCCAGCAGTTACCGGAGGGGCCAGTACGAGCAGTACTTC	CASSYRRGQYEQYF
TRBJ2-3	16	TRBD2	TRBV6-2/TRBV6-3	NA	TGTGCCAGCAGTTACGTGCGGGAGGACCGCACAGATACGCAGTATTTT	CASSYVREDRTDTQYF